The clone carrying this T cell receptor (beta chain) has just one count. Its cognate antigen is unknown. Samples were taken several times over chemoradiotherapy. Libraries were prepared by immunoSEQ multiplex PCR; TCRdb keeps only in-frame clonotypes and omits some of them. Among more than 35,000 clones listed, 75% to 85% were seen once. CDR3 size: 13 residues. Trimming stripped 4 bases from V and 4 bases from J, with 13 bases between. Looked up from germline, CDR1 is GTSNPN and CDR2 is SVGIG (reference sequence). The data stem from a study of chemoradiotherapy in HPV16-positive cancers. Study information: Candidate HPV-specific T-cell clones and common TCR motifs came from functional assays in a couple of HPV16-positive patients.

Whole-study results and caveats: Candidate HPV-specific clones and E7-related TCR motifs grew in tumor during treatment.

Specimen: blood, collected from a patient who underwent chemoradiotherapy. The rearrangement joins TRBV30 to TRBJ1-2; D unclear. This TCR came from a human donor with HPV-associated anogenital cancer. As DNA, the CDR3 is TGTGCCTGGAAAAAGGGCTCCGTCTATGGCTACACCTTC. It yields the protein CAWKKGSVYGYTF.